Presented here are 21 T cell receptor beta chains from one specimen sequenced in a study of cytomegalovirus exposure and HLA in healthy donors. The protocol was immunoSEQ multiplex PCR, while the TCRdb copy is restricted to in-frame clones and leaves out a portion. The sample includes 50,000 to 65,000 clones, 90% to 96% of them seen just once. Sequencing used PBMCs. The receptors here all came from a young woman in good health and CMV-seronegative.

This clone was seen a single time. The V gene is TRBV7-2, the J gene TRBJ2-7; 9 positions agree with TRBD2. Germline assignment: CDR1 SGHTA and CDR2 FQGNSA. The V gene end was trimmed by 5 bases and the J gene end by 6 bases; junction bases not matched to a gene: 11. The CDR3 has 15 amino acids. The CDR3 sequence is CASSPQGLASVEQYF. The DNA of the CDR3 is TGTGCCAGCAGCCCGCAGGGACTAGCTTCGGTCGAGCAGTACTTC. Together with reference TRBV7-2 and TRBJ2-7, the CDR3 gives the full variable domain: GAGVSQSPSNKVTEKGKDVELRCDPISGHTALYWYRQSLGQGLEFLIYFQGNSAPDKSGLPSDRFSAERTGGSVSTLTIQRTQQEDSAVYLCASSPQGLASVEQYFGPGTRLTVT.

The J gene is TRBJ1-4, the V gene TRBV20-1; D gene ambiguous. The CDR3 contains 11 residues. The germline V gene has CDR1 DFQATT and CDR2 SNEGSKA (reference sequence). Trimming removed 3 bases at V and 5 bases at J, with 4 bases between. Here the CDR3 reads CSARSNEKLFF. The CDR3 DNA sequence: TGCAGTGCTAGGAGCAATGAAAAACTGTTTTTT.

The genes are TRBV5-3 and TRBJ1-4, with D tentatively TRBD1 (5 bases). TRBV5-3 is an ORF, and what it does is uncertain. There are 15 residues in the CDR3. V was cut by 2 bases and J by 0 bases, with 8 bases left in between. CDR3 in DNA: TGTGCCAGAAGCTTCGGGACTACAACTAATGAAAAACTGTTTTTT. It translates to CARSFGTTTNEKLFF.

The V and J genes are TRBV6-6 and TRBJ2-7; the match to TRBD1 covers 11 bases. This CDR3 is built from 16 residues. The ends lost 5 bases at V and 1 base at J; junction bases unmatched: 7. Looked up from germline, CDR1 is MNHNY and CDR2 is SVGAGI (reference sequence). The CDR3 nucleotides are TGTGCCAGCAGTCACGGGGGGGACAGGGGGTCCTACGAGCAGTACTTC. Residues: CASSHGGDRGSYEQYF.

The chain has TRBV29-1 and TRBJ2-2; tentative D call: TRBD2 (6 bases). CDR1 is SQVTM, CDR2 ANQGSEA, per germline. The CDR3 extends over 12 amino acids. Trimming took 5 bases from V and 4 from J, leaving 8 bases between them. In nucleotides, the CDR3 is TGCAGCGTTCTGGGGGGCACCGGGGAGCTGTTTTTT. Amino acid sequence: CSVLGGTGELFF.

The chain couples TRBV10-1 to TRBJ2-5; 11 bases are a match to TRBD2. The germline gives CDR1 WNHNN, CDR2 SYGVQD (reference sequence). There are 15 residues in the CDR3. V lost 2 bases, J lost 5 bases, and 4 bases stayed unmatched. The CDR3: CASSEGLAGGETQYF. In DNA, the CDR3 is TGCGCCAGCAGTGAGGGGCTAGCGGGAGGCGAGACCCAGTACTTC.

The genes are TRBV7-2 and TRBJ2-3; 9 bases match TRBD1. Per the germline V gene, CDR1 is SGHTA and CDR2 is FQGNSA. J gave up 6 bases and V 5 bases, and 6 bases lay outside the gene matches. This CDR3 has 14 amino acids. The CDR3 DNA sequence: TGTGCCAGCAGCGCGGACAGGGGACGGGATACGCAGTATTTT. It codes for CASSADRGRDTQYF.

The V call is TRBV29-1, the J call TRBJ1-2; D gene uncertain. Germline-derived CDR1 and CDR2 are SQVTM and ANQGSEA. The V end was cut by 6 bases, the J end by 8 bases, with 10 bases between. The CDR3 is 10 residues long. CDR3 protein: CSVRTMGYTF. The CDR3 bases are TGCAGCGTGAGAACTATGGGCTACACCTTC.

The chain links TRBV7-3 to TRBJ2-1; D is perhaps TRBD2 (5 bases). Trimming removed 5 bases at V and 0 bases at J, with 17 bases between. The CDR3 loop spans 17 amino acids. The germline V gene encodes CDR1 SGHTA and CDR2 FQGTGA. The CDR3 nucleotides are TGTGCCAGCAGCCCAACCGCTGGACTTAGCTCCTACAATGAGCAGTTCTTC. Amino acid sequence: CASSPTAGLSSYNEQFF. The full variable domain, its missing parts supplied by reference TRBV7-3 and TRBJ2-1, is GAGVSQTPSNKVTEKGKYVELRCDPISGHTALYWYRQSLGQGPEFLIYFQGTGAADDSGLPNDRFFAVRPEGSVSTLKIQRTERGDSAVYLCASSPTAGLSSYNEQFFGPGTRLTVL.

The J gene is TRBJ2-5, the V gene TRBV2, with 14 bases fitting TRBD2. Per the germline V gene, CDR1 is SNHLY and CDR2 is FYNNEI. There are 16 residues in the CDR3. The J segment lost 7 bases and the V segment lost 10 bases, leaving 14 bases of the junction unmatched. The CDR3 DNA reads TGTGCCACATGGGGTGGGACTAGCGGGAGTGGCGGGACCCAGTACTTC. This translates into CATWGGTSGSGGTQYF.

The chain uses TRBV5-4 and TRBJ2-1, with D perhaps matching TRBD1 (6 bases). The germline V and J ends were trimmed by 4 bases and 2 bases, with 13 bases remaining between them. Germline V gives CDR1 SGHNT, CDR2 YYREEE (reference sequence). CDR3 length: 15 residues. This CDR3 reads CASSPTGGPYNEQFF. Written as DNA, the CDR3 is TGTGCCAGCAGCCCCACTGGGGGCCCCTACAATGAGCAGTTCTTC.

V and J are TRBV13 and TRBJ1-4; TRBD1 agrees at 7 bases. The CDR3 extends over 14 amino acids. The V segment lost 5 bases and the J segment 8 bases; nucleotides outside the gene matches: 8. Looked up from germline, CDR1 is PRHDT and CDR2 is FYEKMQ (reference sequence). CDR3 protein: CASSVKGAWEKLFF. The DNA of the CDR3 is TGTGCCAGCAGCGTAAAGGGGGCTTGGGAAAAACTGTTTTTT.

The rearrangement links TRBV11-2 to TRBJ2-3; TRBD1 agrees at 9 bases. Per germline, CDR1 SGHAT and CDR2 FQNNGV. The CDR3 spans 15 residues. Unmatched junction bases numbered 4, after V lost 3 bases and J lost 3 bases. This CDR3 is CASSFSGTGTDTQYF. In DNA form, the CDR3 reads TGTGCCAGCAGCTTCTCTGGGACAGGGACAGATACGCAGTATTTT.

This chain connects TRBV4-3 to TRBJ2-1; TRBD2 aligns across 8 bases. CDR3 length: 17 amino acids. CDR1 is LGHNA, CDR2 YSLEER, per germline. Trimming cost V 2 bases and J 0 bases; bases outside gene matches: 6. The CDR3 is CASSQTSGGGSYNEQFF. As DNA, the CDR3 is TGCGCCAGCAGCCAAACAAGCGGGGGAGGCTCCTACAATGAGCAGTTCTTC.

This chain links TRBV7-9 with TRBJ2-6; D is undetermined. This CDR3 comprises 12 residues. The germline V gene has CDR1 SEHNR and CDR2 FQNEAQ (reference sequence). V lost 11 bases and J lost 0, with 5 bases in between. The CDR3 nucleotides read TGTGCCCGCGGCTCTGGGGCCAACGTCCTGACTTTC. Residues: CARGSGANVLTF.

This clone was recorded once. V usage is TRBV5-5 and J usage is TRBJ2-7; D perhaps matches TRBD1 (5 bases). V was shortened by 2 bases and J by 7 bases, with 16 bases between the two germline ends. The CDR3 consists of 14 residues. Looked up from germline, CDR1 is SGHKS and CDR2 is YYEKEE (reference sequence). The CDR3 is CASSFGRGLGEQYF. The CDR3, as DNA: TGTGCCAGCAGCTTCGGAAGGGGTCTGGGGGAGCAGTACTTC.

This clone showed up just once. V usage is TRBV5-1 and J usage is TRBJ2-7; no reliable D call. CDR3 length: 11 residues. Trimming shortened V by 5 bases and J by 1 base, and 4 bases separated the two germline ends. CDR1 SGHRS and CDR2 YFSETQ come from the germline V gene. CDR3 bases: TGCGCCAGCAGGCAGTCCTACGAGCAGTACTTC. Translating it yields CASRQSYEQYF. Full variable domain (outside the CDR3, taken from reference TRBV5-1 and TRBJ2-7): KAGVTQTPRYLIKTRGQQVTLSCSPISGHRSVSWYQQTPGQGLQFLFEYFSETQRNKGNFPGRFSGRQFSNSRSEMNVSTLELGDSALYLCASRQSYEQYFGPGTRLTVT.

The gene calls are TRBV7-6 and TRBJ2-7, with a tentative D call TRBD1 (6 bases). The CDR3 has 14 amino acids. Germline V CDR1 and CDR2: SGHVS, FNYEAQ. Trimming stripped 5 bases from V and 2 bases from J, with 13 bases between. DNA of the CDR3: TGTGCCAGCAGCCCCGGGACACCCGCCTACGAGCAGTACTTC. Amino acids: CASSPGTPAYEQYF. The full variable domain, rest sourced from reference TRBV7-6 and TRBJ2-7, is GAGVSQSPRYKVTKRGQDVALRCDPISGHVSLYWYRQALGQGPEFLTYFNYEAQQDKSGLPNDRFSAERPEGSISTLTIQRTEQRDSAMYRCASSPGTPAYEQYFGPGTRLTVT.

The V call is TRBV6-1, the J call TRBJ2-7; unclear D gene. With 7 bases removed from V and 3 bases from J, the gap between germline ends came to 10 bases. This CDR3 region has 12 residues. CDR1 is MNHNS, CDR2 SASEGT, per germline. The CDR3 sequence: CASTLAFYEQYF. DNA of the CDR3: TGTGCCAGCACCCTGGCCTTCTACGAGCAGTACTTC.

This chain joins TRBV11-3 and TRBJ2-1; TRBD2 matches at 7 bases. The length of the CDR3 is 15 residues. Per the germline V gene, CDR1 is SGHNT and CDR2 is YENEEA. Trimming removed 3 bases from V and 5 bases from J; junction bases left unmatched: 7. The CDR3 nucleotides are TGTGCCAGCAGCTTCGGTCTAGCGGTTAACAATGAGCAGTTCTTC. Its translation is CASSFGLAVNNEQFF.

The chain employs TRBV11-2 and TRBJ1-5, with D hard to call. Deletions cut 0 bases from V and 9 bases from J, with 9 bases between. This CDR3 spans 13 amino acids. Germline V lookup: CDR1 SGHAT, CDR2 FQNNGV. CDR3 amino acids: CASSLERAGPQHF. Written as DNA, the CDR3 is TGTGCCAGCAGCTTAGAGAGGGCCGGGCCCCAGCATTTT. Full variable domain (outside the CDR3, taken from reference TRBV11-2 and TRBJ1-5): EAGVAQSPRYKIIEKRQSVAFWCNPISGHATLYWYQQILGQGPKLLIQFQNNGVVDDSQLPKDRFSAERLKGVDSTLKIQPAKLEDSAVYLCASSLERAGPQHFGDGTRLSIL.